A single TCR beta chain is shown here with its context. Its antigen is not identified. This sample is part of a study of monozygotic twins with inflammatory bowel disease. It was 3,000 to 4,500 ng of total RNA that each TCR library used. Template switching introduced UMIs that contain a 6-nucleotide sample barcode. Following a re-call of the 5' RACE reads, TCRdb has one entry per CDR3 protein and lacks DNA. The sample totals 70,000 to 95,000 distinct CDR3 sequences. The authors drew roughly 2.5 ml of blood from each donor. Study conclusions and caveats: Healthy twins showed more clonotype sharing with others than IBD patients, especially patients with disease activity.

This clonotype originated in a human donor with ulcerative colitis or Crohn's disease, or a healthy co-twin of an affected twin (not recorded which). Sequencing was carried out using blood.

CDR3 region: CASRGGGQPQHF. The chain links TRBV6-6 to TRBJ1-5. The CDR3 contains 12 residues. The V gene's germline CDR1 is MNHNY and CDR2 SVGAGI (reference sequence).